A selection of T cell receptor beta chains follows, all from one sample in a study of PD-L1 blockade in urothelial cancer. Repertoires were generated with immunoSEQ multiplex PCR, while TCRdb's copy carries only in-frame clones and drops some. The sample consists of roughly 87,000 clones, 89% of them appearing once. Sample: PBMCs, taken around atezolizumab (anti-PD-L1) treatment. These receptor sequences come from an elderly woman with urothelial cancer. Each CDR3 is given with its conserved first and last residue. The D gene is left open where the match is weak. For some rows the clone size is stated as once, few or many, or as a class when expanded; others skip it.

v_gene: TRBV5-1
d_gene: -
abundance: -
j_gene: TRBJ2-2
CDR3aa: CASSSTLSGTGELFF
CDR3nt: TGCGCCAGCAGCTCAACCTTGTCGGGAACCGGGGAGCTGTTTTTT

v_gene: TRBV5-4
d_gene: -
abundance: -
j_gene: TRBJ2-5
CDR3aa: CASSLGQTGETQYF
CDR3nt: TGTGCCAGCAGCTTGGGACAGACCGGAGAGACCCAGTACTTC

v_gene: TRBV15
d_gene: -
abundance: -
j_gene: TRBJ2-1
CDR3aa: CATSRDRAGREFF
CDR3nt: TGTGCCACCAGCAGAGATCGGGCGGGAAGGGAGTTCTTC

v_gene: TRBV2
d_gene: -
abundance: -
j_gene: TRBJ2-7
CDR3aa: CASTSLGEQYF
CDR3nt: TGTGCCAGCACCTCCCTCGGGGAGCAGTACTTC

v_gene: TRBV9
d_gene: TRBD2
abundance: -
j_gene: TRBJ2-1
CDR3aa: CASSQRTSGSLDEQFF
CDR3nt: TGTGCCAGCAGCCAACGGACTAGCGGGAGTCTCGATGAGCAGTTCTTC

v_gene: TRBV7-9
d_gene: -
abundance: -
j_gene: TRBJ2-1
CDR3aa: CASSPDNQGSEQFF
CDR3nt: TGTGCCAGCAGCCCGGATAATCAGGGGAGTGAGCAGTTCTTC

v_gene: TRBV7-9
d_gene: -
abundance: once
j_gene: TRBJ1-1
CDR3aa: CASSLRQSVTEAFF
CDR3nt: TGTGCCAGCAGCTTAAGACAGTCGGTGACTGAAGCTTTCTTT

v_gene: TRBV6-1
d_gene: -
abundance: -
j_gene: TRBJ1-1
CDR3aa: CATRLGTSGTEAFF
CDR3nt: TGTGCCACCCGACTAGGGACTAGTGGGACTGAAGCTTTCTTT

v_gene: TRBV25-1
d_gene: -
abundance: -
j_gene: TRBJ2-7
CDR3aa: CASSEGVPYEQYF
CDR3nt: TGTGCCAGCAGTGAGGGAGTTCCCTACGAGCAGTACTTC

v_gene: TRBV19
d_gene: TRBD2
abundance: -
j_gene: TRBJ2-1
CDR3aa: CASRREAGEQFF
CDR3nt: TGTGCCAGTAGGCGGGAGGCCGGTGAGCAGTTCTTC

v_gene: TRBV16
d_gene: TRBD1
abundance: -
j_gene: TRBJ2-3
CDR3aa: CASSQPLGQGSTDTQYF
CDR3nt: TGTGCCAGCAGCCAGCCTTTAGGACAGGGGAGCACAGATACGCAGTATTTT

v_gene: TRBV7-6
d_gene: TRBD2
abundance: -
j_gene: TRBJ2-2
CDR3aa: CASSSLGAAGTGELFF
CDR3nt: TGTGCCAGCAGCTCCCTAGGGGCAGCGGGAACCGGGGAGCTGTTTTTT

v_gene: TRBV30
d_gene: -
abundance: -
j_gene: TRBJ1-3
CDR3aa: CAWSVSRFYSGNTIYF
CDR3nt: TGTGCCTGGAGTGTCTCCAGGTTTTACTCTGGAAACACCATATATTTT

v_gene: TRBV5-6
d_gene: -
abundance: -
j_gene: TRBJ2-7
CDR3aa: CASSLWPSYEQYF
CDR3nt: TGTGCCAGCAGCTTGTGGCCTTCCTACGAGCAGTACTTC

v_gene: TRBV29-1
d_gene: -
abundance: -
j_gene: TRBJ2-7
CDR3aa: CSVGPQSYEQYF
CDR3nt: TGCAGCGTTGGGCCCCAAAGCTACGAGCAGTACTTC

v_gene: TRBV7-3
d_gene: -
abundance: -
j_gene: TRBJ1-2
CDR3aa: CASSLAGGAGRDYGYTF
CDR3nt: TGTGCCAGCAGCTTAGCGGGGGGGGCAGGAAGGGACTATGGCTACACCTTC

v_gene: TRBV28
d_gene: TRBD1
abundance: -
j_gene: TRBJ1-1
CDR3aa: CASSWGQGGIAEAFF
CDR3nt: TGTGCCAGCAGTTGGGGACAGGGTGGGATCGCTGAAGCTTTCTTT

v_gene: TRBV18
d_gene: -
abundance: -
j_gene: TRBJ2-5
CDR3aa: CASSLRQIPYQETQYF
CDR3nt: TGTGCCAGCTCATTACGACAGATCCCCTACCAAGAGACCCAGTACTTC

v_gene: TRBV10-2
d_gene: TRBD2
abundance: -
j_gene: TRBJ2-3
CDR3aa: CASAFSASGTRDTQYF
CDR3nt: TGCGCCAGCGCCTTTTCGGCTAGCGGGACTAGGGATACGCAGTATTTT

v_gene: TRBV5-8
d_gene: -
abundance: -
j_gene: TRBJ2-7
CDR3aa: CASSHAPGENYEQYF
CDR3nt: TGTGCCAGCAGCCACGCCCCGGGAGAAAACTACGAGCAGTACTTC

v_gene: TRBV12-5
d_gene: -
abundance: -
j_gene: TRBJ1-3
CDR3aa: CASGLRSSGNTIYF
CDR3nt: TGTGCTAGTGGTTTGAGGAGCTCTGGAAACACCATATATTTT

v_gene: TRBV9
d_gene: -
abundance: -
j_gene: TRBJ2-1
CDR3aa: CASSPLGSEQFF
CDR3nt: TGTGCCAGCAGCCCCCTCGGGAGTGAGCAGTTCTTC

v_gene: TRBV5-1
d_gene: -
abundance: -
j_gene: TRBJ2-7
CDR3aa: CASSLTGSEQYF
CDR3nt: TGCGCCAGCAGCTTGACAGGGTCCGAGCAGTACTTC

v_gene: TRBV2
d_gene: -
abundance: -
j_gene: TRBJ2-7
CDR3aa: CASQRESYEQYF
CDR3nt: TGTGCCAGCCAGAGGGAATCCTACGAGCAGTACTTC

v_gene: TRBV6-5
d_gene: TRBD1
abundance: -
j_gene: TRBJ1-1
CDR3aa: CASSHRDRGAEAFF
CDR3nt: TGTGCCAGCAGCCACCGGGACAGGGGTGCTGAAGCTTTCTTT

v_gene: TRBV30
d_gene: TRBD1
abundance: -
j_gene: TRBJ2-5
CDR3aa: CAWSALGQGPVETQYF
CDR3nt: TGTGCCTGGAGTGCTCTAGGACAGGGCCCCGTGGAGACCCAGTACTTC

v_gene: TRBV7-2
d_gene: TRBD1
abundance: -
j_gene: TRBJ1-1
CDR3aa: CASSWDRARTEAFF
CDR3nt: TGTGCCAGCAGCTGGGACAGGGCGAGGACTGAAGCTTTCTTT

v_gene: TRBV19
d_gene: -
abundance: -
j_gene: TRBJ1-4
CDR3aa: CASSTVQAATNEKLFF
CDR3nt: TGTGCCAGTAGTACCGTTCAGGCTGCAACTAATGAAAAACTGTTTTTT

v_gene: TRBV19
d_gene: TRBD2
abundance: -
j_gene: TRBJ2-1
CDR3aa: CASRKAGFAYNEQFF
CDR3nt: TGTGCCAGTCGTAAAGCGGGATTCGCCTACAATGAGCAGTTCTTC

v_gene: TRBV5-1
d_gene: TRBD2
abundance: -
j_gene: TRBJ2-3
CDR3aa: CASSFGASGSTDTQYF
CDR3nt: TGCGCCAGCAGCTTTGGGGCTAGCGGTAGCACAGATACGCAGTATTTT

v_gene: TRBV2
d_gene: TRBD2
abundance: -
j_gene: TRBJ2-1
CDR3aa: CASSSGRALGDEQFF
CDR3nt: TGTGCCAGCTCGAGCGGGAGGGCCCTTGGGGATGAGCAGTTCTTC

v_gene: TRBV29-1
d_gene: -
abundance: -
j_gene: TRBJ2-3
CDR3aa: CSVGSTSGPTDTQYF
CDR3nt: TGCAGCGTTGGCTCTACGAGCGGTCCCACAGATACGCAGTATTTT

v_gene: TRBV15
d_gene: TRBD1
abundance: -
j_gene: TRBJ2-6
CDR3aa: CATSKTGGSGANVLTF
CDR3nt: TGTGCCACCAGCAAAACAGGGGGCTCTGGGGCCAACGTCCTGACTTTC